The clone carrying this TCR beta chain occurred once. The data derive from a study of T cell changes during pregnancy in multiple sclerosis. Sequenced by immunoSEQ multiplex PCR; TCRdb stores in-frame clones only, minus some. This table has about 75,000 clones, 70% to 90% appearing once. The germline V gene has CDR1 LGHNA and CDR2 YNFKEQ. Trimming removed 0 bases from V and 5 bases from J, with 10 bases in between. CDR3 size: 14 residues. V gene TRBV4-2 combines with J gene TRBJ2-5; tentatively, D is TRBD2 (6 bases). The specimen comprised peripheral blood, sampled in the first trimester of pregnancy. The source is a female donor in good health, enrolled as a control in a pregnancy study. In DNA form, the CDR3 reads TGTGCCAGCAGCCAAGATAAAGGGAGGGAGACCCAGTACTTC. Its protein product is CASSQDKGRETQYF.